Below are 6 T cell receptor beta chains sequenced from a single sample in a study of cytomegalovirus exposure and HLA in healthy donors. The PCR was carried out with 60 Vbeta primers and 13 Jbeta primers. Method: immunoSEQ multiplex PCR; TCRdb's copy keeps in-frame clones and lacks some. The data contain under 150,000 clones, over 80% of them singletons. Sequencing was done on a sample of PBMCs. The receptors shown here come from a man between 35 and 55 years old in good health and CMV-seronegative.

The rearrangement links TRBV10-2 to TRBJ2-2, with 8 bases lining up with TRBD2. V was clipped by 3 bases and J by 3 bases; unmatched bases: 12. In germline, CDR1 is WSHSY, CDR2 SAAADI. There are 18 residues in the CDR3. CDR3 DNA: TGCGCCAGCAGTGATTCAGCGGAACTAGCGGCGGACACCGGGGAGCTGTTTTTT. Its translation: CASSDSAELAADTGELFF.

V and J are TRBV6-1 and TRBJ2-3, with 11 bases matching TRBD2. Germline lookup yields CDR1 MNHNS and CDR2 SASEGT. V trimming: 3 bases; J trimming: 3 bases; junction bases outside the gene matches: 8. This CDR3 spans 17 amino acids. CDR3 in amino acids: CASSELAGGLMTDTQYF. Here the CDR3 DNA reads TGTGCCAGCAGTGAGTTAGCGGGGGGGCTTATGACAGATACGCAGTATTTT.

CDR3 in amino acids: CASSSTGAYSEQYF. CDR3 in DNA: TGTGCCAGCAGCTCGACAGGGGCCTACTCCGAGCAGTACTTC. V usage is TRBV7-2 and J usage is TRBJ2-7, with 8 positions matching TRBD1. V lost 4 bases, J lost 6 bases, and 8 bases stayed unmatched. Germline V gives CDR1 SGHTA, CDR2 FQGNSA. There are 14 residues in the CDR3. The full variable domain, with the rest looked up from reference TRBV7-2 and TRBJ2-7, is GAGVSQSPSNKVTEKGKDVELRCDPISGHTALYWYRQSLGQGLEFLIYFQGNSAPDKSGLPSDRFSAERTGGSVSTLTIQRTQQEDSAVYLCASSSTGAYSEQYFGPGTRLTVT.

The chain has TRBV7-8 and TRBJ1-5; D remains unclear. V was trimmed by 0 bases and J by 4 bases, leaving 7 bases between them. The CDR3 has 14 amino acids. CDR1 is SGHVS and CDR2 is FQNEAQ in the germline V gene. The CDR3: CASSLARWNQPQHF. CDR3 sequence (DNA): TGTGCCAGCAGCTTAGCGCGGTGGAATCAGCCCCAGCATTTT.

This chain links TRBV5-1 with TRBJ2-7, with a weak D call TRBD2 (5 bases). The CDR3 contains 14 residues. Germline lookup yields CDR1 SGHRS and CDR2 YFSETQ. V was trimmed by 4 bases and J by 3 bases, leaving 14 bases between them. The CDR3 sequence is CASSRTGSFYEQYF. In DNA form, the CDR3 reads TGCGCCAGCAGCAGAACGGGGAGCTTCTACGAGCAGTACTTC.

V gene TRBV6-4 combines with J gene TRBJ2-2; D uncertain. Trimming cost V 6 bases and J 3 bases, with 11 bases left between them. This CDR3 spans 14 amino acids. The germline V gene encodes CDR1 MRHNA and CDR2 SNTAGT. CDR3 nucleotides: TGTGCCAGCAGGGCCAAACCCCACACCGGGGAGCTGTTTTTT. As protein: CASRAKPHTGELFF.